One sample yielded the 24 T cell receptor beta chains listed below, sequenced in a study of identical twins. Each CDR3 protein is one row after TCRdb ran MiXCR on the 5' RACE reads. The sample yields approximately 550,000 distinct CDR3 sequences, about 20% seen once. These same records also appear under a second study, on yellow fever vaccine responses in identical twins.

The sample was CD4+ T cells sorted from blood. The receptors come from a woman under 30 in good health.

This clonotype was seen only a few times. The DNA for the CDR3 is TGTGCCAGCAGGGCCAATGATGAAAAACTGTTTTTT. As protein: CASRANDEKLFF. This chain uses TRBV7-9 with TRBJ1-4; the D is unclear. V was cut by 6 bases and J by 6 bases, with 8 bases left in between. Germline CDR1 is SEHNR and CDR2 is FQNEAQ (reference sequence). The length of the CDR3 is 12 residues.

The chain links TRBV9 to TRBJ2-3, with D uncertain. The V gene lost 2 bases and the J gene lost 3 bases, with 13 bases spanning the gap. This CDR3 has 15 amino acids. Germline V gene sequence: CDR1 SGDLS, CDR2 YYNGEE. The CDR3 sequence: CASSVASLVTDTQYF. The CDR3 DNA reads TGTGCCAGCAGCGTTGCGTCCCTAGTGACAGATACGCAGTATTTT.

The V gene is TRBV5-1, the J gene TRBJ2-7; D is perhaps TRBD2 (6 bases). This CDR3 comprises 16 residues. The V end lost 0 bases, the J end lost 5 bases, and 18 bases lay between the germline ends. Germline V gives CDR1 SGHRS, CDR2 YFSETQ. This CDR3 is CASSLAVGGVGNEQYF. As DNA, the CDR3 is TGCGCCAGCAGCTTGGCCGTGGGAGGAGTGGGGAACGAGCAGTACTTC.

The chain employs TRBV20-1 and TRBJ2-1; 8 bases match TRBD1. Losses at the gene ends were 3 bases for V and 7 bases for J; bases not matched to a gene: 5. Germline-derived CDR1 and CDR2 are DFQATT and SNEGSKA (reference sequence). The CDR3 sequence is 13 residues long. Written as DNA, the CDR3 is TGCAGTGCTAGCAGGGACAGGACTAATGAGCAGTTCTTC. Encoded protein: CSASRDRTNEQFF.

The rearrangement links TRBV12-3 or TRBV12-4 to TRBJ2-5, with a possible D match to TRBD1 (6 bases). This CDR3 spans 17 amino acids. Trimming stripped 5 bases from V and 4 bases from J, with 23 bases between. The DNA of the CDR3 is TGTGCCAGCAGTCCCCAACAGGGTACGGAATTGGGAGAGACCCAGTACTTC. Translation: CASSPQQGTELGETQYF.

The rearrangement links TRBV6-5 to TRBJ2-1; 10 nucleotides align to TRBD2. J was trimmed by 3 bases and V by 2 bases; bases with no gene match: 4. There are 16 residues in the CDR3. Germline V gene data show CDR1 as MNHEY and CDR2 as SVGAGI. Written as DNA, the CDR3 is TGTGCCAGCAGTTACGGCGGACTAGCGGTCTACAATGAGCAGTTCTTC. This sequence encodes CASSYGGLAVYNEQFF.

This clonotype was counted between two and nine times. The chain employs TRBV5-1 and TRBJ2-3, with D possibly being TRBD1 or TRBD2 (5 bases each). The CDR3 extends over 13 amino acids. Looked up from germline, CDR1 is SGHRS and CDR2 is YFSETQ. With 3 bases removed from V and 4 bases from J, the gap between germline ends came to 9 bases. For the CDR3, the DNA is TGCGCCAGCAGCTCCCGGGGCCCAGATACGCAGTATTTT. Its translation: CASSSRGPDTQYF.

This clonotype was seen a handful of times. The rearrangement joins TRBV9 to TRBJ2-3; 7 nucleotides match TRBD2. J lost 2 bases, V lost 0 bases, and 12 bases had no gene match. This CDR3 comprises 18 residues. Germline V gives CDR1 SGDLS, CDR2 YYNGEE. This CDR3 reads CASSVAPGLAVLTDTQYF. The CDR3 DNA follows: TGTGCCAGCAGCGTAGCTCCCGGGCTAGCGGTCCTCACAGATACGCAGTATTTT.

This clonotype was observed a few times. The genes are TRBV18 and TRBJ1-4; the D gene is possibly TRBD1 (6 bases). The CDR3 consists of 15 residues. The germline gives CDR1 KGHSH, CDR2 LQKENI. Trimming removed 2 bases from V and 3 bases from J, with 10 bases in between. The CDR3 here is CASSPITGSNEKLFF. The CDR3 DNA reads as TGTGCCAGCTCACCAATAACAGGGTCTAATGAAAAACTGTTTTTT.

The chain recombines TRBV12-3 or TRBV12-4 with TRBJ2-2; D remains ambiguous. The CDR3 runs 12 residues. Trimming left V 9 bases short and J 4 bases short, with 9 bases between. The CDR3 DNA follows: TGTGCCAGTCTAACCGGCACCGGGGAGCTGTTTTTT. As protein: CASLTGTGELFF.

The genes are TRBV6-1 and TRBJ2-2; maybe TRBD1 (6 bases). Germline assignment: CDR1 MNHNS and CDR2 SASEGT. This CDR3 is built from 14 residues. Trimming removed 7 bases from V and 6 bases from J, with 15 bases in between. The CDR3 bases are TGTGCCAGCACCACAGGGCGATTGGCCGGGGAGCTGTTTTTT. As protein: CASTTGRLAGELFF.

This sequence joins TRBV5-6 and TRBJ2-7; D is undetermined. The CDR3 length is 15 residues. V dropped 4 bases and J dropped 5 bases, with 19 bases sitting between them. Looked up from germline, CDR1 is SGHDT and CDR2 is YYEEEE. CDR3 loop: CASSVLFETLDEQYV. In DNA form, the CDR3 reads TGTGCCAGCAGCGTACTATTTGAGACCCTAGACGAGCAGTACGTC.

The chain is built from TRBV24-1 and TRBJ2-3, with 8 bases identical to TRBD2. The length of the CDR3 is 14 residues. Germline trimming cut 6 bases from V and 11 bases from J; bases unmatched to any gene: 12. CDR1 and CDR2 from the germline V gene are KGHDR and SFDVKD. The CDR3 loop is CATSRRGDRRVQYF. The DNA for the CDR3 is TGTGCCACCAGTCGGCGGGGGGACCGGAGGGTGCAGTATTTT.

This clonotype turned up a few times. The chain carries TRBV10-3 and TRBJ1-1; D possibly corresponds to TRBD1 (6 bases). This CDR3 has 13 amino acids. CDR1 and CDR2 (germline): ENHRY, SYGVKD. Trimming left V 9 bases short and J 1 base short, with 12 bases between. CDR3 residues: CAISGARNTEAFF. The CDR3 DNA is TGTGCCATTTCAGGGGCGCGGAACACTGAAGCTTTCTTT.

This clonotype was seen only a few times. The chain combines TRBV7-2 with TRBJ2-1, with 8 nucleotides matching TRBD2. V trimming: 5 bases; J trimming: 1 base; junction bases outside the gene matches: 4. The CDR3 is 15 residues long. From germline, CDR1 is SGHTA and CDR2 FQGNSA. The CDR3 DNA sequence: TGTGCCAGCAGCAAGACGGGAGGGTCCTACAATGAGCAGTTCTTC. It encodes CASSKTGGSYNEQFF.

This rearrangement joins TRBV7-9 to TRBJ1-1, with 8 bases fitting TRBD1. The V gene end was trimmed by 6 bases and the J gene end by 6 bases; junction bases not matched to a gene: 12. The CDR3 runs 15 residues. Germline-derived CDR1 and CDR2 are SEHNR and FQNEAQ (reference sequence). The CDR3 loop reads CASRADRDLYAEAFF. The CDR3 DNA follows: TGTGCCAGCAGGGCGGACAGGGATCTTTATGCTGAAGCTTTCTTT.

The rearrangement joins TRBV24-1 to TRBJ2-7; D not certain. This CDR3 comprises 11 residues. The germline V and J ends were trimmed by 4 bases and 3 bases, with 3 bases remaining between them. Per germline, CDR1 KGHDR and CDR2 SFDVKD. The CDR3 nucleotides read TGTGCCACCAGTGACTACTACGAGCAGTACTTC. Translation gives CATSDYYEQYF.

This clonotype was detected a few times. The V and J genes are TRBV5-5 and TRBJ1-5; D uncertain. V lost 1 base to trimming and J lost 0 bases, with 8 bases between them. The CDR3 consists of 15 residues. Germline assignment: CDR1 SGHKS and CDR2 YYEKEE (reference sequence). The CDR3 coding sequence is TGTGCCAGCAGCTTGATCGCTGATAGCAATCAGCCCCAGCATTTT. Translation: CASSLIADSNQPQHF.

V is TRBV6-5 and J is TRBJ2-1; 13 nucleotides align to TRBD2. The germline gives CDR1 MNHEY, CDR2 SVGAGI. The J segment lost 8 bases and the V segment lost 0 bases, leaving 4 bases of the junction unmatched. This CDR3 is 16 amino acids long. The CDR3 here is CASSYSLGLAGDEQFF. CDR3 bases: TGTGCCAGCAGTTACTCCCTAGGACTAGCGGGGGATGAGCAGTTCTTC.

The DNA of the CDR3 is TGTGCCACCAAGACCGGGACAACGAACACCGGGGAGCTGTTTTTT. This translates into CATKTGTTNTGELFF. This chain uses TRBV6-1 with TRBJ2-2; a possible D gene is TRBD1 (6 bases). CDR1 is MNHNS and CDR2 is SASEGT in the germline V gene. V dropped 10 bases and J dropped 0 bases, with 15 bases sitting between them. This CDR3 is 15 amino acids long.

The chain recombines TRBV12-3 or TRBV12-4 with TRBJ2-1, with 12 bases identical to TRBD2. CDR3 size: 16 residues. J gave up 10 bases and V 6 bases, and 13 bases lay outside the gene matches. The CDR3: CASRPTSGGSHREQFF. The CDR3 nucleotides are TGTGCCAGCAGGCCAACTAGCGGGGGGTCCCACAGAGAGCAGTTCTTC.

Many counts were recorded for this clonotype. J is TRBJ1-1 and V is TRBV12-3 or TRBV12-4; no firm D call. The CDR3 runs to 13 residues. With 2 bases removed from V and 1 base from J, the gap between germline ends came to 5 bases. The CDR3 nucleotides read TGTGCCAGCAGTTTAAACAGGAACACTGAAGCTTTCTTT. Its protein is CASSLNRNTEAFF.

This clonotype was counted between two and nine times. This sequence joins TRBV12-3 or TRBV12-4 and TRBJ2-2; 8 positions match TRBD2. Losses at the gene ends were 6 bases for V and 1 base for J; bases not matched to a gene: 7. The CDR3 spans 16 residues. The CDR3 sequence is CASRGLAGVNTGELFF. For the CDR3, the DNA is TGTGCCAGCAGGGGTCTAGCGGGTGTGAACACCGGGGAGCTGTTTTTT.

The rearrangement joins TRBV20-1 to TRBJ2-5; D is possibly TRBD2 (6 bases). The germline CDR1 and CDR2 sequences are DFQATT and SNEGSKA (reference sequence). The CDR3 is 12 amino acids. Trimming pared 4 bases from V and 3 bases from J, leaving 9 bases between. CDR3 sequence: CSAMTRKETQYF. For the CDR3, the DNA is TGCAGTGCTATGACTAGGAAAGAGACCCAGTACTTC.